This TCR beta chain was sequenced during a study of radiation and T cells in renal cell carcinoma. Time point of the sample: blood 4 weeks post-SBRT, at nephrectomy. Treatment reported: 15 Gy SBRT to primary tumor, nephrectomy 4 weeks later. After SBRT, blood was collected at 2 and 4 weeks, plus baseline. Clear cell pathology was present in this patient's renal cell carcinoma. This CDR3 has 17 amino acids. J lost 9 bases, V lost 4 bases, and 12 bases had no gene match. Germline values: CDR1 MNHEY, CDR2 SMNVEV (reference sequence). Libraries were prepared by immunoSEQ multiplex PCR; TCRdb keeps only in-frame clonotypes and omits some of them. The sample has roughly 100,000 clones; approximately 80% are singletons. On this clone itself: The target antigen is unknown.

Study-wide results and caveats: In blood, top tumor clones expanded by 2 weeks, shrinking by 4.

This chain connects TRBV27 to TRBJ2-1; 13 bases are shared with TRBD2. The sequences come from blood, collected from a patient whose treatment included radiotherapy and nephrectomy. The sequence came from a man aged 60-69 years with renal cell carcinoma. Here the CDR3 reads CASSSPPGLAGVGEQFF. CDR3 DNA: TGTGCCAGCAGTTCTCCTCCAGGACTAGCGGGAGTGGGTGAGCAGTTCTTC.